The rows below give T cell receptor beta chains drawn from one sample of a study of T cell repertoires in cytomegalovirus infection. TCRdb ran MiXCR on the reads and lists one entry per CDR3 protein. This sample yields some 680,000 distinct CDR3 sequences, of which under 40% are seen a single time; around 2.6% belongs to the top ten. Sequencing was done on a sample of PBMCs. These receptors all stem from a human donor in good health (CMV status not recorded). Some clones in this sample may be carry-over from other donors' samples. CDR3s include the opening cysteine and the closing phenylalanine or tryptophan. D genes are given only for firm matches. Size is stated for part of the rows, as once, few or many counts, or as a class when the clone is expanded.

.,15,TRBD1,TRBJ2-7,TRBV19,CASGTRTGVAYEQYF,TGTGCCAGTGGGACCAGGACAGGGGTTGCCTACGAGCAGTACTTC
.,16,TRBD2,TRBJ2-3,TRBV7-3,CAITRWASGGIDTQYF,TGTGCCATCACCCGATGGGCTAGCGGGGGAATAGATACGCAGTATTTT
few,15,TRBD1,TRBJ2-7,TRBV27,CASSPRTDRAYEQYF,TGTGCCAGCAGTCCTCGCACGGACAGGGCCTACGAGCAGTACTTC
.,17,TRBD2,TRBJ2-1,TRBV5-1,CASSLTLAGAAYNEQFF,TGCGCCAGCAGCCTCACATTAGCGGGAGCTGCGTACAATGAGCAGTTCTTC
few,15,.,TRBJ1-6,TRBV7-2,CASSLVGRAYSPLHF,TGTGCCAGCAGCTTAGTTGGCAGGGCGTACTCACCCCTCCACTTT
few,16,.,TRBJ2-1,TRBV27,CASGRDIRNSYNEQFF,TGTGCCAGCGGCCGGGACATCCGAAACTCCTACAATGAGCAGTTCTTC
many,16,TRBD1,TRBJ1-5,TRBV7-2,CASSPLGTGPNQPQHF,TGTGCCAGCAGCCCATTAGGGACAGGGCCAAATCAGCCCCAGCATTTT
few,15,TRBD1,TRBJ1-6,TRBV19,CASSIRWDSNSPLHF,TGTGCCAGTAGTATACGCTGGGACAGTAATTCACCCCTCCACTTT
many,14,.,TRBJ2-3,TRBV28,CASSFQASTDTQYF,TGTGCCAGCAGTTTCCAAGCGAGCACAGATACGCAGTATTTT
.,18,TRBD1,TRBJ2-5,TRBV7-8,CASSLGQGIPSYQETQYF,TGTGCCAGCAGCTTAGGACAGGGGATCCCCTCGTACCAAGAGACCCAGTACTTC
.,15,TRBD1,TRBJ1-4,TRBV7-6,CASSARQGINEKLFF,TGTGCCAGCAGCGCCAGACAGGGGATAAATGAAAAACTGTTTTTT
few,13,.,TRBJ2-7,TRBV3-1,CASSGEPTYEQYF,TGTGCCAGCAGCGGGGAACCAACCTACGAGCAGTACTTC
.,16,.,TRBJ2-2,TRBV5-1,CASRIIRARITGELFF,TGCGCCAGCAGAATTATCCGGGCCAGAATCACCGGGGAGCTGTTTTTT
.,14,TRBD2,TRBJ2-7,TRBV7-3,CASSLGGSRYEQYF,TGTGCCAGCAGCTTAGGCGGGAGTCGCTACGAGCAGTACTTC
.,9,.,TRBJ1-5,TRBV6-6,CASRQPQHF,TGTGCCAGCCGTCAGCCCCAGCATTTT
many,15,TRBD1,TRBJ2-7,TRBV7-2,CASSPSGTGGYEQYF,TGTGCCAGCAGCCCTTCCGGGACAGGGGGGTACGAGCAGTACTTC
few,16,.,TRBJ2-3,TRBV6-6,CASSYSGPPAADTQYF,TGTGCCAGCAGTTACTCCGGGCCTCCGGCGGCAGATACGCAGTATTTT
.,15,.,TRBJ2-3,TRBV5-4,CASSLGSVLKDTQYF,TGTGCCAGCAGCCTTGGTTCAGTCCTTAAAGATACGCAGTATTTT
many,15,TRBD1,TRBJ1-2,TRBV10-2,CASSLGRTGVYGYTF,TGCGCCAGCAGTTTAGGGAGGACAGGGGTGTATGGCTACACCTTC
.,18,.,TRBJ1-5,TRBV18,CASSSSPGKTSSNQPQHF,TGTGCCAGCTCATCAAGCCCCGGGAAAACATCTAGCAATCAGCCCCAGCATTTT
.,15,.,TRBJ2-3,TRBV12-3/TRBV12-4,CASSSHGGSTDTQYF,TGTGCCAGCAGTTCACACGGGGGCAGCACAGATACGCAGTATTTT
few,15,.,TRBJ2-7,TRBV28,CASKTATRTSYEQYF,TGTGCCAGCAAAACCGCCACCAGGACCTCCTACGAGCAGTACTTC
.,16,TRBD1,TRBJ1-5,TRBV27,CASSLWGTGDSQPQHF,TGTGCCAGCAGTTTATGGGGGACAGGGGACAGTCAGCCCCAGCATTTT
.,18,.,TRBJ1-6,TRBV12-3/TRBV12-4,CASSSTPHASSYNSPLHF,TGTGCCAGCAGTTCTACCCCCCATGCAAGCTCCTATAATTCACCCCTCCACTTT